This TCR beta chain derives from a study of blood T cell repertoires in COVID-19. Study at large: Donors in the United States, Italy and Spain gave samples during acute or convalescent COVID-19. PBMCs, B-cell-depleted T cells, or T cells were the source of the cDNA or gDNA that made up the material.

The data were produced by immunoSEQ multiplex PCR, yet TCRdb's version contains in-frame clones alone and is incomplete. The repertoire holds approximately 110,000 clones, with about three quarters as singletons. Trimming removed 6 bases from V and 7 bases from J; junction bases left unmatched: 6. Looked up from germline, CDR1 is MGHDK and CDR2 is SYGVNS. CDR3 length: 13 residues. This clonotype was sampled from a human donor in a cohort sampled during active or convalescent COVID-19. Sequenced: peripheral blood. V usage is TRBV25-1 and J usage is TRBJ1-1; 9 positions agree with TRBD1. CDR3 region: CASRTGGTREAFF. The CDR3 DNA reads TGTGCCAGCAGAACAGGGGGCACGCGTGAAGCTTTCTTT.